This TCR beta chain was captured in a study of early T cells in non-severe SARS-CoV-2 infection. CDR1 is DFQATT and CDR2 is SNEGSKA in the germline V gene (reference sequence). The ends lost 5 bases at V and 6 bases at J; junction bases unmatched: 7. The CDR3 contains 13 residues. A single record per CDR3 protein comes from TCRdb applying MiXCR to the 5' RACE reads. The repertoire holds tens of thousands of distinct CDR3 sequences, with about 9.7% as singletons. The sequence came from an adult who was a healthcare worker with PCR-confirmed SARS-CoV-2 infection or an uninfected control (not recorded which). Sequenced: whole blood. The V call is TRBV20-1, the J call TRBJ2-3; 8 nucleotides line up with TRBD2. CDR3 residues: CSAASGSEDTQYF. The CDR3 coding sequence is TGCAGTGCTGCCAGCGGGAGCGAGGATACGCAGTATTTT.